This TCR beta chain is drawn from a study of Graves' ophthalmopathy and Graves' hyperthyroidism. In regard to this clonotype: A much more abundant neighbour one base away suggests this may be a read error.

Germline assignment: CDR1 WNHNN and CDR2 SYGVQD (reference sequence). This CDR3 spans 16 amino acids. Using RNA transcripts, the TCR beta CDR3 regions were amplified. Second-round multiplex PCR came after first-round RT-PCR with HTBI primers. TCRdb reprocessed the multiplex PCR reads with MiXCR, giving one entry per CDR3 protein. The table shows tens of thousands of distinct CDR3 sequences, with 52% occurring only once. Sequenced material: peripheral blood. The clonotype comes from an adult man with Graves' ophthalmopathy. V and J are TRBV10-1 and TRBJ2-2; maybe TRBD2 (7 bases). This chain's CDR3 is CATYGGGGVGTGELSF. The CDR3 region has the DNA TGCGCCACTTACGGAGGGGGGGGGGTGGGCACCGGGGAGCTGTCTTTT.